Each of the 4 T cell receptor beta chains below was sequenced from the same sample in a study of blood T cell repertoires in COVID-19. TCRdb's table, derived via immunoSEQ multiplex PCR, lists solely in-frame clones and lacks some. The sample has about 100,000 clones; about three quarters are singletons. Material for sequencing was peripheral blood. The receptors derive from a man between 70 and 80 years old with acute or convalescent COVID-19.

This chain connects TRBV6-5 to TRBJ2-2; 11 positions agree with TRBD1. Germline V CDR1 and CDR2: MNHEY, SVGAGI. CDR3 size: 14 residues. J lost 7 bases, V lost 6 bases, and 4 bases had no gene match. CDR3 in DNA: TGTGCCAGCAGGCGGACAGGGGGCATCGGGGAGCTGTTTTTT. It specifies CASRRTGGIGELFF.

The V and J genes are TRBV25-1 and TRBJ2-7, with D unresolved. The V and J ends lost 3 bases and 1 base respectively, with 7 bases between them. The CDR3 totals 13 residues. Germline V lookup: CDR1 MGHDK, CDR2 SYGVNS. The CDR3 DNA sequence: TGTGCCAGCAGTGATCAAATTTCCTACGAGCAGTACTTC. Amino acids: CASSDQISYEQYF.

The V call is TRBV2, the J call TRBJ1-2; 7 bases align to TRBD1. The V gene's germline CDR1 is SNHLY and CDR2 FYNNEI. This CDR3 comprises 14 residues. Trimming removed 4 bases from V and 4 bases from J; junction bases left unmatched: 6. CDR3 in amino acids: CASSGQGSSYGYTF. The CDR3 DNA is TGTGCCAGCAGTGGACAGGGTAGTAGCTATGGCTACACCTTC. The entire variable domain, with the rest obtained from reference TRBV2 and TRBJ1-2, is as follows: EPEVTQTPSHQVTQMGQEVILRCVPISNHLYFYWYRQILGQKVEFLVSFYNNEISEKSEIFDDQFSVERPDGSNFTLKIRSTKLEDSAMYFCASSGQGSSYGYTFGSGTRLTVV.

The rearrangement joins TRBV12-5 to TRBJ1-4, with TRBD1 identical over 8 bases. V shed 3 bases, J shed 6 bases, and the junction held 6 bases outside the gene matches. Germline CDR1 and CDR2: LGHNT and FRNRAP. This CDR3 is 15 amino acids long. The CDR3 DNA reads TGTGCTAGTGGTTTAGGACAGGGAAGGGATGAAAAACTGTTTTTT. It specifies CASGLGQGRDEKLFF.